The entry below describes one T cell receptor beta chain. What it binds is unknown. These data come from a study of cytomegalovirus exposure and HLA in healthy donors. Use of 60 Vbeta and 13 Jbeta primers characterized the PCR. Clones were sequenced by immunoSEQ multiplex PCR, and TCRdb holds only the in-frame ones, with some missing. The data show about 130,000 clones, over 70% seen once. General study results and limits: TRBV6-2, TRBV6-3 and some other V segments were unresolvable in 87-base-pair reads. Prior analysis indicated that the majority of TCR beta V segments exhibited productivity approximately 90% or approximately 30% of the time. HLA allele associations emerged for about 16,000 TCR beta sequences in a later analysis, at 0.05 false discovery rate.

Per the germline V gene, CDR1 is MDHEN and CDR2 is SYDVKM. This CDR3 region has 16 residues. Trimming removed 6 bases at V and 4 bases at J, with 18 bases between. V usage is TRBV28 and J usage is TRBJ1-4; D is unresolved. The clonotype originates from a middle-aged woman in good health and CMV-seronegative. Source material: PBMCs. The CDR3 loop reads CASSFGSRLSNEKLFF. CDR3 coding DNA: TGTGCCAGCAGCTTCGGGTCCCGTTTAAGTAATGAAAAACTGTTTTTT.